Here is one T cell receptor beta chain with its context. What it recognizes is unknown. Authors' data handling: Junction-only sequences produced by ImmunoSEQ had no quality scores, so filtering differed. Sequenced by immunoSEQ multiplex PCR; TCRdb stores in-frame clones only, minus some. V and J calls and clone size are copied from that table; D and trimming were computed from the DNA. This table has some 200,000 clones, over 80% appearing once. Partitioning of CD4+ cells yielded a CD45RA+ naive subset and a CD45RA-negative memory subset. This entry comes from a study of shared clonotypes between healthy human individuals. Across the study: The plates for each donor numbered three CD4 naive, three CD4 memory, two CD8 naive and one CD8 memory. Study findings and constraints: Clonotypes shared by all four donors outscored non-shared clonotypes in generation probability.

This clonotype originated in a woman in her twenties or thirties in good health. Sequenced input: naive CD4+ T cells sorted from blood. The sample's subset: CD45RA+ positively selected.

CDR3 residues: CASSLAGATNEKLFF. The CDR3 DNA is TGTGCCAGCAGCTTAGCGGGTGCAACTAATGAAAAACTGTTTTTT. V usage is TRBV7-9 and J usage is TRBJ1-4; D remains ambiguous. V was shortened by 0 bases and J by 0 bases, with 5 bases between the two germline ends. CDR3 length: 15 residues. Germline lookup yields CDR1 SEHNR and CDR2 FQNEAQ (reference sequence).